The 8 T cell receptor beta chains in this list originate from one sample, sequenced in a study of T cells in Graves' hyperthyroidism and ophthalmopathy. There were TCR beta CDR3 regions amplified from RNA transcripts. HTBI primers were employed in a first-round RT-PCR of the TCR CDR3. TCRdb fed the multiplex PCR reads into MiXCR, producing one record per CDR3 protein. The sample contains about 500,000 distinct CDR3 sequences, 17% of which appear only once. Sequenced: blood. These receptors originate from a woman between 18 and 29 years old with Graves' ophthalmopathy.

The chain couples TRBV13 to TRBJ1-2; D is ambiguous. Germline lookup yields CDR1 PRHDT and CDR2 FYEKMQ (reference sequence). Trimming removed 5 bases from V and 1 base from J, with 20 bases in between. CDR3 size: 17 residues. CDR3 bases: TGTGCCAGCAGCGTAGAGGCGAGGGAGGGTTTTAACTATGGCTACACCTTC. Translated: CASSVEAREGFNYGYTF.

Many counts were recorded for this clonotype. In nucleotides, the CDR3 is TGTGCCAGCAGTGAAAATCTGCGGAACACCGGGGAGCTGTTTTTT. It translates to CASSENLRNTGELFF. The chain uses TRBV6-1 and TRBJ2-2, with no clear D. V lost 2 bases and J 1 base, leaving 8 bases between the germline ends. The CDR3 has 15 amino acids. The V gene's germline CDR1 is MNHNS and CDR2 SASEGT.

For the CDR3, the DNA is TGCAGTGCCCCAATAGCGGGAAGCACAGATACGCAGTATTTT. As protein: CSAPIAGSTDTQYF. The chain recombines TRBV20-1 with TRBJ2-3; 8 bases are shared with TRBD2. This CDR3 has 14 amino acids. Germline V gene lookup returns CDR1 DFQATT and CDR2 SNEGSKA (reference sequence). The trim removed 6 bases at V and 0 bases at J, leaving 5 bases unmatched.

This clonotype was observed many times. V usage is TRBV20-1 and J usage is TRBJ2-7; TRBD2 matches at 8 bases. The CDR3 has 18 residues. The germline V gene has CDR1 DFQATT and CDR2 SNEGSKA (reference sequence). J lost 4 bases, V lost 3 bases, and 20 bases had no gene match. CDR3 in DNA: TGCAGTGCTAGGGCGGGGGGACGCCAATTGACAGCCCGTTACGAGCAGTACTTC. Translated, it gives CSARAGGRQLTARYEQYF.

There are many counts of this clonotype. J is TRBJ2-1 and V is TRBV28, with 7 nucleotides matching TRBD2. V dropped 7 bases and J dropped 4; count of bases not matched to a gene: 7. Germline CDR1 and CDR2: MDHEN and SYDVKM. This CDR3 spans 14 amino acids. In DNA, the CDR3 is TGTGCCAGCACCCCGGGACTACGGTACAATGAGCAGTTCTTC. Translation gives CASTPGLRYNEQFF.

This clonotype has a count of ten or more. The CDR3 loop reads CASSSGTSGRSYEQYF. The CDR3 region has the DNA TGCGCCAGCAGCTCCGGGACTAGCGGGAGGAGCTACGAGCAGTACTTC. This chain links TRBV5-1 with TRBJ2-7; TRBD2 matches 15 bases. Trimming took 3 bases from V and 3 from J; bases not matched to a gene: 4. The CDR3 runs to 16 residues. Per germline, CDR1 SGHRS and CDR2 YFSETQ. Variable domain in full (rest from reference TRBV5-1 and TRBJ2-7): KAGVTQTPRYLIKTRGQQVTLSCSPISGHRSVSWYQQTPGQGLQFLFEYFSETQRNKGNFPGRFSGRQFSNSRSEMNVSTLELGDSALYLCASSSGTSGRSYEQYFGPGTRLTVT.

Ten or more counts support this clonotype. This chain connects TRBV28 to TRBJ1-1; the D gene is possibly TRBD1 (5 bases). Looked up from germline, CDR1 is MDHEN and CDR2 is SYDVKM. This CDR3 contains 13 residues. The germline V and J ends were trimmed by 10 bases and 3 bases, with 15 bases remaining between them. CDR3 bases: TGTGCCACCAGGGTCTGGGTCGACACTGAAGCTTTCTTT. Amino acids: CATRVWVDTEAFF.

This clonotype has ten or more counts. The chain joins TRBV6-5 to TRBJ1-1; maybe TRBD1 (6 bases). CDR3 length: 19 amino acids. V was pared by 2 bases and J by 0 bases, with 22 bases between. Germline V gene data show CDR1 as MNHEY and CDR2 as SVGAGI. The chain's CDR3 is CASSYPQIQGLRMNTEAFF. Written as DNA, the CDR3 is TGTGCCAGCAGTTACCCCCAAATACAGGGACTGCGAATGAACACTGAAGCTTTCTTT.